A single sample gave rise to the 10 T cell receptor beta chains below, sequenced in a study of T cell changes during pregnancy in multiple sclerosis (dated by TCRdb to about 2019). The library relied on the immunoSEQ multiplex PCR assay. Drawn from immuneACCESS, this table holds only the in-frame rearrangements with V and J called that TCRdb kept. Clones are partly lost; checked studies trace under half to an unresolved V gene and leave the rest unexplained. The sample table shows about 51,000 clones, and 94% are seen once. The top ten constitute around 0.6% of the sample. The material was CD4+ T cells from peripheral blood mononuclear cells, obtained in the second trimester of pregnancy. All receptors come from a female donor with multiple sclerosis, enrolled in a pregnancy study.

The chain combines TRBV5-4 with TRBJ2-5; 10 bases line up with TRBD1. The CDR3 consists of 14 residues. Germline CDR1 SGHNT, CDR2 YYREEE (reference sequence). The trim removed 4 bases at V and 4 bases at J, leaving 4 bases unmatched. CDR3 nucleotides: TGTGCCAGCAGCATGACAGGGGGCCCAGAGACCCAGTACTTC. This sequence encodes CASSMTGGPETQYF. Together with reference TRBV5-4 and TRBJ2-5, the CDR3 gives the full variable domain: ETGVTQSPTHLIKTRGQQVTLRCSSQSGHNTVSWYQQALGQGPQFIFQYYREEENGRGNFPPRFSGLQFPNYSSELNVNALELDDSALYLCASSMTGGPETQYFGPGTRLLVL.

The genes are TRBV7-2 and TRBJ2-2, with TRBD2 identical over 15 bases. The CDR3 length is 19 residues. J gave up 0 bases and V 4 bases, and 6 bases lay outside the gene matches. From germline, CDR1 is SGHTA and CDR2 FQGNSA. In nucleotides, the CDR3 is TGTGCCAGCAGCTGGGCGGGACTAGCGGGGGGAACGAACACCGGGGAGCTGTTTTTT. Translating gives CASSWAGLAGGTNTGELFF.

The chain joins TRBV7-2 to TRBJ1-1; D is uncertain. Germline assignment: CDR1 SGHTA and CDR2 FQGNSA. This CDR3 has 14 residues. The ends were cut back, 4 bases at V and 7 bases at J, with 16 bases in the middle. CDR3 sequence: CASSYFGSTFEAFF. The DNA of the CDR3 is TGTGCCAGCAGCTACTTCGGGAGCACTTTTGAAGCTTTCTTT.

V is TRBV29-1 and J is TRBJ1-2; D possibly corresponds to TRBD1 (5 bases). Germline V gene sequence: CDR1 SQVTM, CDR2 ANQGSEA. CDR3 length equals 14 residues. Trimming stripped 3 bases from V and 2 bases from J, with 13 bases between. The chain's CDR3 is CSVEGGARNYGYTF. DNA for the CDR3: TGCAGCGTTGAGGGTGGGGCGCGGAACTATGGCTACACCTTC.

The genes are TRBV30 and TRBJ1-4; 7 bases map to TRBD1. Trimming cost V 1 base and J 0 bases; bases outside gene matches: 2. This CDR3 region has 15 residues. From germline, CDR1 is GTSNPN and CDR2 SVGIG (reference sequence). CDR3 protein: CAWSATGATNEKLFF. The CDR3 DNA follows: TGTGCCTGGAGTGCCACAGGGGCAACTAATGAAAAACTGTTTTTT.

V and J are TRBV19 and TRBJ1-5, with TRBD1 matching 8 bases. CDR1 LNHDA and CDR2 SQIVND come from the germline V gene (reference sequence). The CDR3 consists of 14 residues. The junction had 1 base not matched to a gene; V was cut back by 5 bases and J by 1 base. The CDR3 nucleotides are TGTGCCAGTAGTTACAGGGGGAGCAATCAGCCCCAGCATTTT. It translates to CASSYRGSNQPQHF.

The rearrangement links TRBV7-3 to TRBJ2-2; 11 bases fit TRBD1. Losses at the gene ends were 4 bases for V and 6 bases for J; bases not matched to a gene: 1. The germline CDR1 and CDR2 sequences are SGHTA and FQGTGA. CDR3 size: 14 residues. The CDR3 coding sequence is TGTGCCAGCAGCTCGGGACAGGGGGCCGGGGAGCTGTTTTTT. Translated, it gives CASSSGQGAGELFF.

The chain joins TRBV7-3 to TRBJ1-1, with 7 bases aligning to TRBD1. CDR3 size: 14 residues. Trimming took 3 bases from V and 3 from J; bases not matched to a gene: 4. CDR1 and CDR2 from the germline V gene are SGHTA and FQGTGA. CDR3: CASSLQGVDTEAFF. The DNA of the CDR3 is TGTGCCAGCAGCTTGCAGGGGGTGGACACTGAAGCTTTCTTT.

The chain couples TRBV4-2 to TRBJ2-5, with 8 bases identical to TRBD2. The CDR3 has 15 amino acids. V shed 6 bases, J shed 4 bases, and the junction held 10 bases outside the gene matches. CDR1 and CDR2 from the germline V gene are LGHNA and YNFKEQ. The DNA for the CDR3 is TGTGCCAGCAGTCCCGGGGGGGGGACTGGAGAGACCCAGTACTTC. It is translated as CASSPGGGTGETQYF.

This clone was recorded a few times. The chain employs TRBV6-5 and TRBJ1-5; 9 bases are a match to TRBD1. Germline V gene data show CDR1 as MNHEY and CDR2 as SVGAGI. This CDR3 comprises 15 residues. Trimming at V came to 5 bases and at J to 5 bases, leaving 7 bases not matched to a gene. The CDR3 coding sequence is TGTGCCAGCAGTCGGACAGGGGTTAAGGATCAGCCCCAGCATTTT. It codes for CASSRTGVKDQPQHF.